This is a list of T cell receptor beta chains from one sample in a study of T cell responses to AZD1222 COVID-19 vaccine. Using immunoSEQ multiplex PCR, the repertoire was profiled, and TCRdb retains in-frame clones only, with some absent. The repertoire holds tens of thousands of clones, with 85% as singletons. This sample comprised peripheral blood, obtained on day 0 of AZD1222 vaccination. These receptors were obtained from an adult in good health. Each CDR3 is given with its conserved first and last residue. Fields, in order: clone size, J gene, D gene, V gene, CDR3 protein, CDR3 DNA. D genes are given only for firm matches. Size values are once, few and many counts, or a class for expanded clones, and some rows have none.

abundance: once; j_gene: TRBJ2-1; d_gene: NA; v_gene: TRBV6-5; CDR3aa: CASTIPHEQFF; CDR3nt: TGTGCCAGCACGATACCCCATGAGCAGTTCTTC
abundance: NA; j_gene: TRBJ2-4; d_gene: NA; v_gene: TRBV5-1; CDR3aa: CASSFAATGLAKNIQYF; CDR3nt: TGCGCCAGCAGCTTTGCCGCTACAGGTCTAGCCAAAAACATTCAGTACTTC
abundance: NA; j_gene: TRBJ2-3; d_gene: NA; v_gene: TRBV6-5; CDR3aa: CASSFLDSTGTDTQYF; CDR3nt: TGTGCCAGCAGTTTCCTGGACAGCACTGGCACAGATACGCAGTATTTT
abundance: NA; j_gene: TRBJ1-1; d_gene: TRBD1; v_gene: TRBV10-3; CDR3aa: CAISESTGWNTEAFF; CDR3nt: TGTGCCATCAGTGAGTCGACAGGGTGGAACACTGAAGCTTTCTTT
abundance: few; j_gene: TRBJ1-5; d_gene: NA; v_gene: TRBV6-5; CDR3aa: CASSYPDRDSNQPQHF; CDR3nt: TGTGCCAGCAGTTACCCGGACAGAGATAGCAATCAGCCCCAGCATTTT
abundance: NA; j_gene: TRBJ2-7; d_gene: TRBD2; v_gene: TRBV7-6; CDR3aa: CASSPLAGDSYEQYF; CDR3nt: TGTGCCAGCAGCCCGTTAGCGGGGGACTCCTACGAGCAGTACTTC
abundance: NA; j_gene: TRBJ1-5; d_gene: NA; v_gene: TRBV4-1; CDR3aa: CASSQSGPWEADHQPQHF; CDR3nt: TGCGCCAGCAGCCAGAGTGGCCCGTGGGAGGCGGATCATCAGCCCCAGCATTTT
abundance: NA; j_gene: TRBJ2-3; d_gene: NA; v_gene: TRBV7-8; CDR3aa: CASSLPTSTDTQYF; CDR3nt: TGTGCCAGCAGCTTGCCCACTAGTACAGATACGCAGTATTTT
abundance: NA; j_gene: TRBJ2-7; d_gene: NA; v_gene: TRBV20-1; CDR3aa: CSASRGLSGYEQYF; CDR3nt: TGCAGTGCTAGTCGGGGCCTATCTGGATACGAGCAGTACTTC
abundance: few; j_gene: TRBJ2-1; d_gene: NA; v_gene: TRBV14; CDR3aa: CASSQVNEQFF; CDR3nt: TGTGCCAGCAGCCAGGTCAATGAGCAGTTCTTC
abundance: NA; j_gene: TRBJ2-7; d_gene: NA; v_gene: TRBV5-5; CDR3aa: CASSLGTSSYEQYF; CDR3nt: TGTGCCAGCAGCCTAGGGACAAGCTCCTACGAGCAGTACTTC
abundance: NA; j_gene: TRBJ1-5; d_gene: TRBD1; v_gene: TRBV2; CDR3aa: CASSDRGLPSNQPQHF; CDR3nt: TGTGCCAGCAGTGACAGGGGGCTCCCCTCCAATCAGCCCCAGCATTTT
abundance: NA; j_gene: TRBJ2-1; d_gene: TRBD2; v_gene: TRBV5-1; CDR3aa: CASSSGLAGRYNEQFF; CDR3nt: TGCGCCAGCAGCTCCGGTCTAGCGGGGCGTTACAATGAGCAGTTCTTC
abundance: NA; j_gene: TRBJ2-7; d_gene: NA; v_gene: TRBV7-7; CDR3aa: CASSFDYSYEQYF; CDR3nt: TGTGCTAGCAGCTTTGATTACTCCTACGAGCAGTACTTC
abundance: NA; j_gene: TRBJ1-1; d_gene: NA; v_gene: TRBV12-3/TRBV12-4; CDR3aa: CASTSRGGGEAFF; CDR3nt: TGTGCCAGCACCTCCAGGGGCGGAGGTGAAGCTTTCTTT
abundance: NA; j_gene: TRBJ2-5; d_gene: NA; v_gene: TRBV18; CDR3aa: CASSSEETEETQYF; CDR3nt: TGTGCCAGCTCCTCCGAGGAGACAGAGGAGACCCAGTACTTC
abundance: NA; j_gene: TRBJ2-2; d_gene: TRBD1; v_gene: TRBV5-1; CDR3aa: CASSLDRGTNTGELFF; CDR3nt: TGCGCCAGCAGCTTGGACAGGGGAACTAACACCGGGGAGCTGTTTTTT
abundance: once; j_gene: TRBJ2-1; d_gene: TRBD2; v_gene: TRBV3-1/TRBV3-2; CDR3aa: CASSPTVLWRGGGEQFF; CDR3nt: TGTGCCAGCAGCCCCACGGTTTTGTGGCGGGGGGGCGGTGAGCAGTTCTTC
abundance: few; j_gene: TRBJ1-5; d_gene: TRBD1; v_gene: TRBV6-2/TRBV6-3; CDR3aa: CASSYSTGGYLNQPQHF; CDR3nt: TGTGCCAGCAGTTACTCGACAGGGGGCTATTTAAATCAGCCCCAGCATTTT
abundance: few; j_gene: TRBJ1-1; d_gene: NA; v_gene: TRBV27; CDR3aa: CASSWTPLLGNTEAFF; CDR3nt: TGTGCCAGTTCCTGGACACCGCTATTGGGGAACACTGAAGCTTTCTTT
abundance: NA; j_gene: TRBJ2-1; d_gene: NA; v_gene: TRBV2; CDR3aa: CASNSPLNNEQFF; CDR3nt: TGTGCCAGCAACTCCCCATTAAACAATGAGCAGTTCTTC
abundance: NA; j_gene: TRBJ2-5; d_gene: NA; v_gene: TRBV7-2; CDR3aa: CASSLVKPTGTQYF; CDR3nt: TGTGCCAGCAGCTTAGTTAAGCCCACTGGAACCCAGTACTTC
abundance: NA; j_gene: TRBJ1-1; d_gene: NA; v_gene: TRBV11-3; CDR3aa: CASSFQPGTEAFF; CDR3nt: TGTGCCAGCAGCTTTCAACCCGGCACTGAAGCTTTCTTT
abundance: NA; j_gene: TRBJ1-3; d_gene: NA; v_gene: TRBV7-8; CDR3aa: CASSRGGRSSGNTIYF; CDR3nt: TGTGCCAGCAGCCGGGGGGGCAGGTCCTCTGGAAACACCATATATTTT
abundance: NA; j_gene: TRBJ2-1; d_gene: NA; v_gene: TRBV18; CDR3aa: CASSPLAGHEGGEQFF; CDR3nt: TGTGCCAGCTCACCACTGGCAGGGCACGAAGGAGGTGAGCAGTTCTTC
abundance: once; j_gene: TRBJ1-1; d_gene: NA; v_gene: TRBV5-1; CDR3aa: CASSLNPRGVGNTEAFF; CDR3nt: TGCGCCAGCAGCTTGAATCCCAGGGGCGTTGGGAACACTGAAGCTTTCTTT
abundance: NA; j_gene: TRBJ1-6; d_gene: TRBD1; v_gene: TRBV7-9; CDR3aa: CASTGQVRSPLHF; CDR3nt: TGTGCCAGCACGGGACAGGTTCGTTCACCCCTCCACTTT
abundance: NA; j_gene: TRBJ1-2; d_gene: TRBD1; v_gene: TRBV14; CDR3aa: CASSQDKIDRGVQWDYGYTF; CDR3nt: TGTGCCAGCAGCCAAGATAAAATTGACAGGGGGGTCCAGTGGGACTATGGCTACACCTTC
abundance: NA; j_gene: TRBJ1-5; d_gene: NA; v_gene: TRBV5-5; CDR3aa: CASTDEGKGNQPQHF; CDR3nt: TGTGCCAGCACCGATGAGGGTAAGGGCAATCAGCCCCAGCATTTT
abundance: NA; j_gene: TRBJ1-5; d_gene: NA; v_gene: TRBV6-6; CDR3aa: CASRGRSTYSNQPQHF; CDR3nt: TGTGCCAGCAGGGGGAGGTCCACATATAGCAATCAGCCCCAGCATTTT
abundance: NA; j_gene: TRBJ1-5; d_gene: NA; v_gene: TRBV7-2; CDR3aa: CASSLVGSGTNQPQHF; CDR3nt: TGTGCCAGCAGCTTAGTCGGTTCGGGAACTAATCAGCCCCAGCATTTT
abundance: NA; j_gene: TRBJ1-5; d_gene: NA; v_gene: TRBV10-3; CDR3aa: CAISELAGSQPQHF; CDR3nt: TGTGCCATCAGTGAGTTGGCAGGATCTCAGCCCCAGCATTTT
abundance: NA; j_gene: TRBJ1-1; d_gene: NA; v_gene: TRBV5-1; CDR3aa: CASSSSTSLAEAFF; CDR3nt: TGCGCCAGCAGCTCGAGCACCTCCTTGGCTGAAGCTTTCTTT
abundance: NA; j_gene: TRBJ2-1; d_gene: NA; v_gene: TRBV7-7; CDR3aa: CASSLGPSSYNEQFF; CDR3nt: TGTGCTAGCAGCTTAGGCCCGAGCTCCTACAATGAGCAGTTCTTC
abundance: NA; j_gene: TRBJ1-1; d_gene: NA; v_gene: TRBV5-1; CDR3aa: CASSKSGVNTEAFF; CDR3nt: TGCGCCAGCAGCAAATCAGGGGTTAACACTGAAGCTTTCTTT
abundance: NA; j_gene: TRBJ1-1; d_gene: NA; v_gene: TRBV15; CDR3aa: CATSSNVGINTEAFF; CDR3nt: TGTGCCACCAGCAGCAACGTGGGGATCAACACTGAAGCTTTCTTT
abundance: NA; j_gene: TRBJ2-3; d_gene: TRBD1; v_gene: TRBV7-3; CDR3aa: CASSLNRDRPDTQYF; CDR3nt: TGTGCCAGCAGCTTAAATCGGGACAGGCCAGATACGCAGTATTTT
abundance: NA; j_gene: TRBJ1-1; d_gene: TRBD1; v_gene: TRBV10-3; CDR3aa: CAISPGPGQGAPSGFTEAFF; CDR3nt: TGTGCCATCAGTCCAGGACCGGGACAGGGGGCGCCCTCCGGCTTCACTGAAGCTTTCTTT
abundance: NA; j_gene: TRBJ2-7; d_gene: TRBD1; v_gene: TRBV5-1; CDR3aa: CASRGGTGTSYEQYF; CDR3nt: TGCGCCAGCAGGGGCGGGACAGGAACCTCCTACGAGCAGTACTTC
abundance: NA; j_gene: TRBJ2-5; d_gene: TRBD1; v_gene: TRBV15; CDR3aa: CATRVAGQGKETQYF; CDR3nt: TGTGCCACCAGAGTAGCTGGACAGGGAAAAGAGACCCAGTACTTC
abundance: NA; j_gene: TRBJ1-5; d_gene: NA; v_gene: TRBV18; CDR3aa: CASSRQSTNQPQHF; CDR3nt: TGTGCCAGCTCACGACAGAGCACGAATCAGCCCCAGCATTTT
abundance: NA; j_gene: TRBJ2-4; d_gene: TRBD2; v_gene: TRBV3-1/TRBV3-2; CDR3aa: CASSQDNPGGAKNIQYF; CDR3nt: TGTGCCAGCAGCCAAGATAACCCGGGGGGGGCCAAAAACATTCAGTACTTC
abundance: NA; j_gene: TRBJ1-2; d_gene: TRBD1; v_gene: TRBV19; CDR3aa: CASSSGGTGYGYGYTF; CDR3nt: TGTGCCAGTAGTTCCGGGGGGACAGGGTACGGCTATGGCTACACCTTC
abundance: NA; j_gene: TRBJ1-1; d_gene: NA; v_gene: TRBV6-5; CDR3aa: CASRKGATMNTEAFF; CDR3nt: TGTGCCAGCCGGAAAGGGGCGACCATGAACACTGAAGCTTTCTTT
abundance: NA; j_gene: TRBJ2-5; d_gene: NA; v_gene: TRBV2; CDR3aa: CASRVVGLETQYF; CDR3nt: TGTGCCAGCAGAGTCGTGGGACTAGAGACCCAGTACTTC
abundance: NA; j_gene: TRBJ2-1; d_gene: NA; v_gene: TRBV5-1; CDR3aa: CASSSGTLRTHNEQFF; CDR3nt: TGCGCCAGCAGCTCCGGGACTCTTAGGACTCACAATGAGCAGTTCTTC
abundance: NA; j_gene: TRBJ1-2; d_gene: NA; v_gene: TRBV6-5; CDR3aa: CASSYDGGGNYGYTF; CDR3nt: TGTGCCAGCAGTTACGACGGGGGAGGCAACTATGGCTACACCTTC
abundance: NA; j_gene: TRBJ2-5; d_gene: TRBD2; v_gene: TRBV18; CDR3aa: CASSPLGAGQETQYF; CDR3nt: TGTGCCAGCTCCCCCCTTGGAGCGGGACAAGAGACCCAGTACTTC
abundance: once; j_gene: TRBJ2-7; d_gene: NA; v_gene: TRBV5-6; CDR3aa: CASSLAGVDEQYF; CDR3nt: TGTGCCAGCAGCTTGGCAGGGGTCGACGAGCAGTACTTC
abundance: few; j_gene: TRBJ2-7; d_gene: NA; v_gene: TRBV9; CDR3aa: CASSPDGGSSYEQYF; CDR3nt: TGTGCCAGCAGCCCCGACGGGGGTTCCTCCTACGAGCAGTACTTC
abundance: NA; j_gene: TRBJ2-1; d_gene: TRBD2; v_gene: TRBV5-1; CDR3aa: CASSPGLAGDNEQFF; CDR3nt: TGCGCCAGCAGCCCTGGACTAGCGGGAGACAATGAGCAGTTCTTC
abundance: NA; j_gene: TRBJ2-7; d_gene: TRBD1; v_gene: TRBV27; CDR3aa: CASSPFGTAALNYEQYF; CDR3nt: TGTGCCAGCAGTCCGTTTGGGACAGCCGCATTAAACTACGAGCAGTACTTC
abundance: NA; j_gene: TRBJ2-1; d_gene: TRBD2; v_gene: TRBV7-2; CDR3aa: CASSASGGVSYNEQFF; CDR3nt: TGTGCCAGCAGCGCTAGCGGGGGGGTATCCTACAATGAGCAGTTCTTC
abundance: NA; j_gene: TRBJ1-2; d_gene: TRBD1; v_gene: TRBV5-4; CDR3aa: CASRSGQGASRGYTF; CDR3nt: TGTGCCAGCAGGTCGGGACAGGGGGCCTCGCGTGGCTACACCTTC
abundance: NA; j_gene: TRBJ2-7; d_gene: TRBD1; v_gene: TRBV6-5; CDR3aa: CASSMYRGSYEQYF; CDR3nt: TGTGCCAGCAGTATGTACAGGGGCTCCTACGAGCAGTACTTC